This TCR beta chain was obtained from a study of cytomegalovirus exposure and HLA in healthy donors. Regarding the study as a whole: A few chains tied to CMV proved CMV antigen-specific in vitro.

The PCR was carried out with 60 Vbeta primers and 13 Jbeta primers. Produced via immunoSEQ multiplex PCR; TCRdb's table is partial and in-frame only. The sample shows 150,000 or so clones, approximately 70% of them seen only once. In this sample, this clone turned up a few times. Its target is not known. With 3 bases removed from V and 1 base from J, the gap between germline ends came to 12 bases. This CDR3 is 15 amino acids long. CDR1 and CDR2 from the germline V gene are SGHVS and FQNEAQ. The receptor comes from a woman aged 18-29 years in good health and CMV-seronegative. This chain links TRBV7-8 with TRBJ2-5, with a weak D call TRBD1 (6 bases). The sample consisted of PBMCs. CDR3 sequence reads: CASSFPGDLQETQYF. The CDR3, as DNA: TGTGCCAGCAGCTTCCCAGGGGACCTCCAAGAGACCCAGTACTTC.